The present entry profiles one T cell receptor (beta chain) with its context. The antigen remains undetermined. Individual cDNA molecules each carried unique molecular identifiers attached by the library. Original processing notes: Sample TCR totals centred on a median of around 95,000, ranging about 20,000 to 690,600. MiXCR, applied by TCRdb to the RACE reads, yields one record per CDR3 protein. What appears here as the V and J calls and clone size reflects TCRdb's work, not the paper's. This table has 100,000 or so distinct CDR3 sequences, 9.5% to 11% appearing once. This record comes from a study of human T cells and chemical hapten exposure. Study-wide points: Relative to controls, expanded TCRs formed significantly more large CDR3 similarity clusters.

The ends lost 5 bases at V and 1 base at J; junction bases unmatched: 4. Germline assignment: CDR1 MNHEY and CDR2 SMNVEV (reference sequence). This CDR3 contains 14 residues. Time point described: patch test 2, 6 weeks after DPC sensitization. Treatment denoted: therapeutic diphenylcyclopropenone sensitization with weekly scalp DPC. This chain connects TRBV27 to TRBJ2-5; 7 nucleotides agree with TRBD1. The sample here was whole blood, taken in connection with sensitization to the hapten diphenylcyclopropenone (DPC). This sequence originates from a man aged 35 to 55 with alopecia areata. Some clones in this sample may be carry-over from other donors' samples. CDR3 nucleotides: TGTGCCAGCAGTAGACAGGGATCCCAAGAGACCCAGTACTTC. Encoded protein: CASSRQGSQETQYF.